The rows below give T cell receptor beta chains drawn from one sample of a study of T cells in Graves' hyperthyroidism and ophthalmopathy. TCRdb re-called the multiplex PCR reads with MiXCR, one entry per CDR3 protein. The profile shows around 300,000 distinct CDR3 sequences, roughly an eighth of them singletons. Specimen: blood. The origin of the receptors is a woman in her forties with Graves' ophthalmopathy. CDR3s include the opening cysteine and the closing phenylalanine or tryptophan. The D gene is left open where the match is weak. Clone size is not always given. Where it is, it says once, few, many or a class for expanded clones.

TGTGCCAGCAGTTTATCGTTAGGGGCTTATGGCTACACCTTC	CASSLSLGAYGYTF	.	many	TRBV27	TRBJ1-2
TGTGCCAGCAGCTCCGGGGGCAGGCTGTACAATGAGCAGTTCTTC	CASSSGGRLYNEQFF	.	many	TRBV11-2	TRBJ2-1
TGTGCCAGCAGTTACCGCAGGGACTTCGGAGGAGAAAAACTGTTTTTT	CASSYRRDFGGEKLFF	.	many	TRBV6-5	TRBJ1-4
TGTGCCAGCTCATCAGGGGAGGGGACCCTTTATAGCAATCAGCCCCAGCATTTT	CASSSGEGTLYSNQPQHF	.	.	TRBV18	TRBJ1-5
TGTGCTAGTGGCCTAGAAATTGGGACCCAGAACACTGAAGCTTTCTTT	CASGLEIGTQNTEAFF	.	many	TRBV12-5	TRBJ1-1
TGTGCCAGCAGCTTCGAAGGGACTAGCGGGGGGGCGGAGACCCAGTACTTC	CASSFEGTSGGAETQYF	TRBD2	few	TRBV11-3	TRBJ2-5
TGTGCCAGCAGCCCCCTCGCAGGGTCGGGAGGAAACACCATATATTTT	CASSPLAGSGGNTIYF	.	many	TRBV2	TRBJ1-3
TGTGCCAGCAGTTTATGGGCTAGCGGTCAAGAGACCCAGTACTTC	CASSLWASGQETQYF	TRBD2	many	TRBV28	TRBJ2-5
TGCGCCAGCAGCGTACCGGATTTACAAGAGACCCAGTACTTC	CASSVPDLQETQYF	.	.	TRBV5-1	TRBJ2-5
TGTGCCAGCAGTGGCGAGACTAGGGGAAACATTCAGCACTTC	CASSGETRGNIQHF	.	.	TRBV2	TRBJ2-4
TGTGCCAGCAGTCGGTTGACAGGGGCCGCCACAGATACGCAGTATTTT	CASSRLTGAATDTQYF	TRBD1	many	TRBV2	TRBJ2-3
TGTGCCAGCTCACCACTAGAAAGGAGCTCCTACGAGCAGTACTTC	CASSPLERSSYEQYF	.	few	TRBV18	TRBJ2-7
TGTGCCAGCAGCTTGGGACAGGGCTACCAAGAGACCCAGTACTTC	CASSLGQGYQETQYF	TRBD1	.	TRBV13	TRBJ2-5
TGTGCCAGCAGTTGGACCGCCTTTTCAGGGTACGAGCAGTACTTC	CASSWTAFSGYEQYF	.	many	TRBV28	TRBJ2-7
TGCAGTGCTAGCGGGACAGGGCCCAAAAACATTCAGTACTTC	CSASGTGPKNIQYF	TRBD1	many	TRBV20-1	TRBJ2-4
TGCAGTGCTACTGGCATGGGCCAAACGTATGGCTACACCTTC	CSATGMGQTYGYTF	.	few	TRBV20-1	TRBJ1-2
TGTGCCAGCAGTCCGCGTGGGCAGGGGATCACTGAAGCTTTCTTT	CASSPRGQGITEAFF	.	many	TRBV27	TRBJ1-1
TGTGCCAGCAGTTCCCCCGGTGGGGGGGCAGATACGCAGTATTTT	CASSSPGGGADTQYF	TRBD2	many	TRBV2	TRBJ2-3
TGTGCCAGCAGCATTAGTCCCGGATATAATTCACCCCTCCACTTT	CASSISPGYNSPLHF	.	.	TRBV3-1	TRBJ1-6
TGTGCCAGCAGCTTATCTAGGTTCGGCGGGGGTGAGCAGTACTTC	CASSLSRFGGGEQYF	TRBD2	.	TRBV11-2	TRBJ2-7
TGCGCCAGCAGCCAAGGATGGTTAGACCCGCAAGAGACCCAGTACTTC	CASSQGWLDPQETQYF	.	.	TRBV4-1	TRBJ2-5
TGTGCCAGCAGTCCATGGGGGGGACGGACCAACACCGGGGAGCTGTTTTTT	CASSPWGGRTNTGELFF	TRBD2	few	TRBV28	TRBJ2-2
TGCGCCAGCAGTGATACTTTGGGGGGCCACACAGATACGCAGTATTTT	CASSDTLGGHTDTQYF	.	few	TRBV10-2	TRBJ2-3
TGTGCCAGCACCGCGACAGCCATGAACACTGAAGCTTTCTTT	CASTATAMNTEAFF	.	few	TRBV2	TRBJ1-1
TGTGCCAGCAGTGAGCGGGGGTACAATGAGCAGTTCTTC	CASSERGYNEQFF	TRBD2	many	TRBV2	TRBJ2-1
TGCAGCGTTGTGAAGGGGTCTAGCGGGACAGATACGCAGTATTTT	CSVVKGSSGTDTQYF	TRBD2	many	TRBV29-1	TRBJ2-3
TGTGCCAGCAGCTTAAATCCAAGGACAGAGGGCCAGTACTTC	CASSLNPRTEGQYF	.	many	TRBV11-2	TRBJ2-5
TGCAGTGCTAGGGGCAGTAAGGGAGTAAGAACAGATACGCAGTATTTT	CSARGSKGVRTDTQYF	.	.	TRBV20-1	TRBJ2-3
TGTGCCAGCACCCAAAATGGCGCCTACGAGCAGTACTTC	CASTQNGAYEQYF	.	many	TRBV27	TRBJ2-7
TGTGCCAGCAGCCCCTTCCCCGGGACAGTTAATGAAAAATTTAGAGAACTGTTTTTT	CASSPFPGTVNEKFRELFF	TRBD1	few	TRBV7-8	TRBJ1-4
TGCAGTGCTTACGAGGCGGGAGTTGTTTACAATGAGCAGTTCTTC	CSAYEAGVVYNEQFF	TRBD2	many	TRBV20-1	TRBJ2-1
TGTGCCAGCAGTGAATGGCACGGGACAGGGGGTGGCTACACCTTC	CASSEWHGTGGGYTF	TRBD1	.	TRBV25-1	TRBJ1-2
TGTGCCAGCAGATCCGGGGTTACGGTCTATGGCTACACCTTC	CASRSGVTVYGYTF	.	.	TRBV27	TRBJ1-2
TGTGCCAGCAGCCAAGGACTAGCGGGAAACACCGGGGAGCTGTTTTTT	CASSQGLAGNTGELFF	TRBD2	many	TRBV3-1	TRBJ2-2
TGTGCCAGTAGTATTGGAGGGAAGATATCCTACAATGAGCAGTTCTTC	CASSIGGKISYNEQFF	.	.	TRBV19	TRBJ2-1
TGTGCCAGCAGTGTGGTAGCGGGGGGACCCTACGAGCAGTACTTC	CASSVVAGGPYEQYF	TRBD2	many	TRBV25-1	TRBJ2-7
TGTGCCAGCACCCCGGAAGGGACCGGGGAGCTGTTTTTT	CASTPEGTGELFF	.	.	TRBV2	TRBJ2-2
TGTGCCAGCAGTGGTCGGGCCCTACCCACCACAGATACGCAGTATTTT	CASSGRALPTTDTQYF	.	few	TRBV6-1	TRBJ2-3
TGTGCCAGCTCACCCCCGGGTACTTCCTACGAGCAGTACTTC	CASSPPGTSYEQYF	.	.	TRBV18	TRBJ2-7
TGTGCCAGAAACTTCTATACGACCGCCGGGGAGCTGTTTTTT	CARNFYTTAGELFF	.	many	TRBV6-9	TRBJ2-2
TGTGCCAGCAGCAGCTCCGCAGTCGGCACTGAAGCTTTCTTT	CASSSSAVGTEAFF	.	.	TRBV11-2	TRBJ1-1
TGCAGCGCCACCGGTGCGGACAGCTCCTACAATGAGCAGTTCTTC	CSATGADSSYNEQFF	.	many	TRBV29-1	TRBJ2-1
TGTGCCAGCAGTCTGCGGCGGCCGGCGGAGACCCAGTACTTC	CASSLRRPAETQYF	.	few	TRBV28	TRBJ2-5
TGCGCCAGCAGCCAGGGGCGACAAAGCTACGAGCAGTACTTC	CASSQGRQSYEQYF	.	.	TRBV4-1	TRBJ2-7
TGTGCCAGCAGCAAGACAGGGAGCCGACAGCCCCAGCATTTT	CASSKTGSRQPQHF	TRBD1	many	TRBV12-3/TRBV12-4	TRBJ1-5
TGTGCCAGCAGCCTGGGACAGGGAGGGCCTCCCCTCCACTTT	CASSLGQGGPPLHF	TRBD1	.	TRBV7-9	TRBJ1-6
TGTGCCAGTAGCACAACGACAGGCGGGGGGGAAGCTTTCTTT	CASSTTTGGGEAFF	.	many	TRBV19	TRBJ1-1
TGTGCCAGCAGCTTAATGGACAGGGGAAATACGCAGTATTTT	CASSLMDRGNTQYF	TRBD1	many	TRBV7-2	TRBJ2-3
TGTGCCAGCAGTCCCCGGGACAAAATTAGCACAGATACGCAGTATTTT	CASSPRDKISTDTQYF	.	.	TRBV27	TRBJ2-3
TGCGCCAGCAGCCTTGGACAGGGTACTCATGGCTACACCTTC	CASSLGQGTHGYTF	TRBD1	many	TRBV5-1	TRBJ1-2